One and the same sample provided the 15 T cell receptor beta chains below, sequenced in a study of blood T cell repertoires in COVID-19. The assay was immunoSEQ multiplex PCR, and TCRdb's table has in-frame clones only and misses some. Of hundreds of thousands of clones in the sample, 85% to 90% were seen once. The sample was PBMCs or T cells enriched from blood (not recorded which). These receptors all come from a young man who had recovered from COVID-19.

This rearrangement joins TRBV9 to TRBJ2-2; TRBD2 matches at 12 bases. This CDR3 is 17 amino acids long. Unmatched junction bases numbered 8, after V lost 4 bases and J lost 4 bases. CDR1 and CDR2 (germline): SGDLS, YYNGEE. The CDR3 is CASSPRLAGEGTGELFF. The CDR3 DNA follows: TGTGCCAGCAGCCCCAGACTAGCGGGAGAAGGCACCGGGGAGCTGTTTTTT.

This chain joins TRBV18 and TRBJ2-7; D not certain. The V gene's germline CDR1 is KGHSH and CDR2 LQKENI. Trimming removed 4 bases from V and 4 bases from J, with 17 bases in between. This CDR3 comprises 15 residues. The DNA for the CDR3 is TGTGCCAGCTCACGGCTGCAGACTGATGGGTACGAGCAGTACTTC. Its translation is CASSRLQTDGYEQYF.

The chain carries TRBV7-6 and TRBJ2-5, with a tentative D call TRBD1 (5 bases). Trimming took 5 bases from V and 5 from J, leaving 9 bases between them. Germline values: CDR1 SGHVS, CDR2 FNYEAQ. The CDR3 consists of 12 residues. The CDR3 nucleotides read TGTGCCAGCAGCCCCGCAGGGGAGACCCAGTACTTC. It codes for CASSPAGETQYF.

This clone has just one count. The chain combines TRBV29-1 with TRBJ2-1; 11 bases are shared with TRBD2. This CDR3 is 13 amino acids long. The germline gives CDR1 SQVTM, CDR2 ANQGSEA. The trim removed 4 bases at V and 10 bases at J, leaving 6 bases unmatched. CDR3 nucleotide sequence: TGCAGCGTTGTAACTAGCGGGAGAGAAGAGCAGTTCTTC. It encodes CSVVTSGREEQFF.

The chain couples TRBV4-2 to TRBJ1-2; D ambiguous. The CDR3 extends over 16 amino acids. With 0 bases removed from V and 4 bases from J, the gap between germline ends came to 15 bases. From germline, CDR1 is LGHNA and CDR2 YNFKEQ. CDR3 in DNA: TGTGCCAGCAGCCAAGATTGGGGAGGAACTGGCTATGGCTACACCTTC. It yields the protein CASSQDWGGTGYGYTF.

The rearrangement links TRBV24-1 to TRBJ1-2; 8 nucleotides align to TRBD1. J lost 5 bases, V lost 4 bases, and 5 bases had no gene match. Germline CDR1 reads KGHDR; CDR2 reads SFDVKD. The CDR3 extends over 14 amino acids. This chain's CDR3 is CATSDLGQAYGYTF. DNA for the CDR3: TGTGCCACCAGTGACCTGGGACAGGCGTATGGCTACACCTTC.

The chain uses TRBV19 and TRBJ1-6; D is uncertain. Deletions cut 6 bases from V and 0 bases from J, with 12 bases between. The CDR3 consists of 16 residues. Germline CDR1 LNHDA, CDR2 SQIVND (reference sequence). The CDR3 bases are TGTGCCAGTAGGGTTGCAGCGAGCTCCTATAATTCACCCCTCCACTTT. This sequence encodes CASRVAASSYNSPLHF.

The chain employs TRBV7-9 and TRBJ2-7, with 15 positions matching TRBD2. Per the germline V gene, CDR1 is SEHNR and CDR2 is FQNEAQ (reference sequence). V was clipped by 3 bases and J by 5 bases; unmatched bases: 11. CDR3 length: 18 amino acids. The CDR3 here is CASSLILGTSGRRNEQYF. For the CDR3, the DNA is TGTGCCAGCAGCTTGATTCTGGGGACTAGCGGGAGGAGGAACGAGCAGTACTTC. Filled out from reference TRBV7-9 and TRBJ2-7, the complete variable domain reads DTGVSQNPRHKITKRGQNVTFRCDPISEHNRLYWYRQTLGQGPEFLTYFQNEAQLEKSRLLSDRFSAERPKGSFSTLEIQRTEQGDSAMYLCASSLILGTSGRRNEQYFGPGTRLTVT.

V and J are TRBV12-3 or TRBV12-4 and TRBJ2-5; D unresolved. The CDR3 consists of 11 residues. The V gene lost 6 bases and the J gene lost 5 bases, with 7 bases spanning the gap. In DNA, the CDR3 is TGTGCCAGCAGCCTCGGGGAGACCCAGTACTTC. Protein: CASSLGETQYF.

The chain couples TRBV10-2 to TRBJ1-1, with 7 bases that match TRBD1. The V and J ends lost 0 bases and 6 bases, in that order; junction bases with no gene match: 7. Germline V gene sequence: CDR1 WSHSY, CDR2 SAAADI. The CDR3 extends over 15 amino acids. The CDR3 spells CASSESGQGDPEAFF. DNA of the CDR3: TGCGCCAGCAGTGAGTCGGGGCAGGGGGACCCTGAAGCTTTCTTT.

The chain carries TRBV7-2 and TRBJ2-1; TRBD1 matches at 7 bases. V lost 5 bases to trimming and J lost 8 bases; unmatched junction nucleotides: 6. The CDR3 is 13 residues long. Germline V lookup: CDR1 SGHTA, CDR2 FQGNSA. Here the CDR3 reads CASSMWTGYEQFF. CDR3 in DNA: TGTGCCAGCAGCATGTGGACAGGCTATGAGCAGTTCTTC.

This chain links TRBV5-6 with TRBJ1-5; TRBD1 might be the D (5 bases). V lost 1 base to trimming and J lost 3 bases, with 11 bases between them. This CDR3 is built from 15 residues. CDR1 SGHDT and CDR2 YYEEEE come from the germline V gene. In nucleotides, the CDR3 is TGTGCCAGCAGCTTGACAGGACATTTCAATCAGCCCCAGCATTTT. This gives the protein CASSLTGHFNQPQHF.

V gene TRBV5-6 combines with J gene TRBJ1-2, with a tentative D call TRBD1 (5 bases). This CDR3 is built from 13 residues. The germline V gene has CDR1 SGHDT and CDR2 YYEEEE. V was clipped by 0 bases and J by 4 bases, with 7 bases between them. The CDR3: CASSLAGSYGYTF. CDR3 coding DNA: TGTGCCAGCAGCTTGGCAGGGTCCTATGGCTACACCTTC. The entire variable domain, with the rest obtained from reference TRBV5-6 and TRBJ1-2, is as follows: DAGVTQSPTHLIKTRGQQVTLRCSPKSGHDTVSWYQQALGQGPQFIFQYYEEEERQRGNFPDRFSGHQFPNYSSELNVNALLLGDSALYLCASSLAGSYGYTFGSGTRLTVV.

The V gene is TRBV6-5, the J gene TRBJ2-2, with D tentatively TRBD1 (6 bases). Trimming stripped 2 bases from V and 5 bases from J, with 12 bases between. The germline CDR1 and CDR2 sequences are MNHEY and SVGAGI. This CDR3 contains 15 residues. The CDR3, as DNA: TGTGCCAGCAGTTACCACCTACAGGGAACCGGGGAGCTGTTTTTT. This gives the protein CASSYHLQGTGELFF.

The rearrangement uses TRBV7-6 and TRBJ2-2; D perhaps matches TRBD2 (6 bases). This CDR3 is 14 amino acids long. V dropped 5 bases and J dropped 6 bases, with 13 bases sitting between them. Germline V gene sequence: CDR1 SGHVS, CDR2 FNYEAQ. The CDR3 bases are TGTGCCAGCAGCCAGGTGCGGGAATCCGGGGAGCTGTTTTTT. It is translated as CASSQVRESGELFF.